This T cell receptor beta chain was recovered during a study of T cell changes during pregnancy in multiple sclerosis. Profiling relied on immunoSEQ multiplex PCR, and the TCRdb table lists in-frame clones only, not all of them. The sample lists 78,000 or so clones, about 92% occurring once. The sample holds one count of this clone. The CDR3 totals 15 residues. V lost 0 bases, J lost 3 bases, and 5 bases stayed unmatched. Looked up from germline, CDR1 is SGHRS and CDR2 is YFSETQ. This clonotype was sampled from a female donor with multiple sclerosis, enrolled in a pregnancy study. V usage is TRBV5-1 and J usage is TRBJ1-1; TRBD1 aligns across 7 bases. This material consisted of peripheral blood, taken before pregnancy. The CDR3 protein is CASSLGDRDYTEAFF. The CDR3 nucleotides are TGCGCCAGCAGCTTGGGTGACAGGGACTACACTGAAGCTTTCTTT.